A selection of T cell receptor beta chains follows, all from one sample in a study of technical replicates of blood from a few donors. Sequencing used immunoSEQ multiplex PCR; TCRdb keeps in-frame clones, though not all of them. The sample consists of about 84,000 clones, around 97% of them appearing once. The sample taken for sequencing was T cells isolated from PBMCs. These receptor sequences come from a human donor in good health. Both conserved end residues are trimmed from each CDR3. Some rows have no size entry. The others give once, few or many, or a class for an expanded clone.

v_call: TRBV4-1; clone_size: -; j_call: TRBJ2-5; cdr3_length: 14; cdr3_aa: ASSQVPGLAEETQY
v_call: TRBV4-2; clone_size: -; j_call: TRBJ2-3; cdr3_length: 17; cdr3_aa: ASSQDSLAGGTSTDTQY
v_call: TRBV25-1; clone_size: -; j_call: TRBJ1-2; cdr3_length: 13; cdr3_aa: ASSGRDRGPYGYT
v_call: TRBV5-1; clone_size: -; j_call: TRBJ2-1; cdr3_length: 16; cdr3_aa: ASSSGTGWVSSYNEQF
v_call: TRBV18; clone_size: -; j_call: TRBJ2-1; cdr3_length: 17; cdr3_aa: ASSPQVGRIRGEDNEQF
v_call: TRBV4-1; clone_size: once; j_call: TRBJ1-5; cdr3_length: 13; cdr3_aa: ASSLLRTGNQPQH
v_call: TRBV11-2; clone_size: -; j_call: TRBJ2-3; cdr3_length: 12; cdr3_aa: ASSTGQGTDTQY
v_call: TRBV23-1; clone_size: once; j_call: TRBJ1-2; cdr3_length: 12; cdr3_aa: ASSQPGDSRGYT
v_call: TRBV6-5; clone_size: once; j_call: TRBJ1-3; cdr3_length: 13; cdr3_aa: ASSYSRTGRHTIY
v_call: TRBV5-8; clone_size: few; j_call: TRBJ1-6; cdr3_length: 12; cdr3_aa: ASYRTGVNSPLH
v_call: TRBV14; clone_size: -; j_call: TRBJ2-1; cdr3_length: 15; cdr3_aa: ASSPLGKGRSYNEQF
v_call: TRBV5-1; clone_size: -; j_call: TRBJ2-2; cdr3_length: 11; cdr3_aa: ASSTENTGELF
v_call: TRBV5-1; clone_size: -; j_call: TRBJ1-4; cdr3_length: 12; cdr3_aa: ASRDRGTNEKLF
v_call: TRBV6-6; clone_size: -; j_call: TRBJ1-4; cdr3_length: 13; cdr3_aa: ASRNMTSHNEKLF
v_call: TRBV5-4; clone_size: -; j_call: TRBJ2-7; cdr3_length: 11; cdr3_aa: ASSFSGGFEQY
v_call: TRBV29-1; clone_size: -; j_call: TRBJ2-5; cdr3_length: 10; cdr3_aa: SFTGSQETQY
v_call: TRBV11-3; clone_size: -; j_call: TRBJ1-3; cdr3_length: 13; cdr3_aa: ASSLRGMAGNTIY
v_call: TRBV30; clone_size: -; j_call: TRBJ1-2; cdr3_length: 12; cdr3_aa: AWKRPGSNYGYT
v_call: TRBV6-5; clone_size: -; j_call: TRBJ2-7; cdr3_length: 12; cdr3_aa: ASNEGFTGAEQY
v_call: TRBV27; clone_size: -; j_call: TRBJ2-7; cdr3_length: 12; cdr3_aa: ASSWTSGYYEQY
v_call: TRBV7-9; clone_size: -; j_call: TRBJ1-1; cdr3_length: 11; cdr3_aa: ASSQTVFTEAF
v_call: TRBV7-2; clone_size: -; j_call: TRBJ1-5; cdr3_length: 10; cdr3_aa: ASSSYDQPQH
v_call: TRBV6-6; clone_size: -; j_call: TRBJ1-4; cdr3_length: 11; cdr3_aa: ASSYGTAEKLF
v_call: TRBV9; clone_size: -; j_call: TRBJ2-1; cdr3_length: 13; cdr3_aa: ASSVGEAVYNEQF
v_call: TRBV5-8; clone_size: -; j_call: TRBJ2-7; cdr3_length: 12; cdr3_aa: ASSPRDRPYEQY
v_call: TRBV18; clone_size: once; j_call: TRBJ1-2; cdr3_length: 12; cdr3_aa: ASSPAEGVYGYT
v_call: TRBV6-5; clone_size: once; j_call: TRBJ1-2; cdr3_length: 11; cdr3_aa: ASTPGTGDGYT
v_call: TRBV9; clone_size: -; j_call: TRBJ1-1; cdr3_length: 14; cdr3_aa: ASSAPPGEVSTEAF
v_call: TRBV7-2; clone_size: -; j_call: TRBJ1-1; cdr3_length: 12; cdr3_aa: ASSLPDRGREAF
v_call: TRBV4-2; clone_size: -; j_call: TRBJ1-1; cdr3_length: 12; cdr3_aa: ASSQETGPPFAF
v_call: TRBV6-6; clone_size: -; j_call: TRBJ2-7; cdr3_length: 13; cdr3_aa: ASSYSGTDLGEQY
v_call: TRBV2; clone_size: -; j_call: TRBJ1-2; cdr3_length: 12; cdr3_aa: ASSELLGGSGYT
v_call: TRBV7-8; clone_size: -; j_call: TRBJ2-3; cdr3_length: 13; cdr3_aa: ASSRRGGDPDTQY
v_call: TRBV29-1; clone_size: -; j_call: TRBJ1-1; cdr3_length: 11; cdr3_aa: SVLGGDQVEAF
v_call: TRBV28; clone_size: -; j_call: TRBJ2-7; cdr3_length: 12; cdr3_aa: ASKGTPLTYEQY
v_call: TRBV4-1; clone_size: -; j_call: TRBJ2-1; cdr3_length: 14; cdr3_aa: ASSQKGLAGDNEQF
v_call: TRBV7-9; clone_size: -; j_call: TRBJ1-2; cdr3_length: 13; cdr3_aa: ASSPPMGQGGGYT
v_call: TRBV6-6; clone_size: -; j_call: TRBJ2-2; cdr3_length: 13; cdr3_aa: ASSLGTANTGELF
v_call: TRBV29-1; clone_size: -; j_call: TRBJ2-7; cdr3_length: 10; cdr3_aa: SVKATGYEQY
v_call: TRBV7-8; clone_size: -; j_call: TRBJ2-1; cdr3_length: 13; cdr3_aa: ASSLTVAAGGEQF
v_call: TRBV4-1; clone_size: -; j_call: TRBJ1-1; cdr3_length: 12; cdr3_aa: ASSRTEVNTEAF
v_call: TRBV2; clone_size: -; j_call: -; cdr3_length: 11; cdr3_aa: ASNSPTFYEQY